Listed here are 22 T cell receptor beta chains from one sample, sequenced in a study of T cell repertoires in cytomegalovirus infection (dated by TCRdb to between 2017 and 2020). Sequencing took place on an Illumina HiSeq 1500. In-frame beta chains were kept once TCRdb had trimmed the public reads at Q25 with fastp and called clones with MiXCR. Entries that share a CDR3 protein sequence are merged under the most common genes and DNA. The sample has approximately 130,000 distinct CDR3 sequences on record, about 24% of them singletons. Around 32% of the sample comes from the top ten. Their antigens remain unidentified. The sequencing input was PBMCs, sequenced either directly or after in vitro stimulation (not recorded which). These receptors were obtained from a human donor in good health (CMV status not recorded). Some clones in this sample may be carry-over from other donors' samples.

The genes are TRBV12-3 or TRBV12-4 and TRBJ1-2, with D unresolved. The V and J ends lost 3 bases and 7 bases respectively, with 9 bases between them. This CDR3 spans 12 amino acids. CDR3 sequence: CASSFGVLGYTF. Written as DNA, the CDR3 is TGTGCCAGCAGTTTTGGGGTGCTTGGCTACACCTTC.

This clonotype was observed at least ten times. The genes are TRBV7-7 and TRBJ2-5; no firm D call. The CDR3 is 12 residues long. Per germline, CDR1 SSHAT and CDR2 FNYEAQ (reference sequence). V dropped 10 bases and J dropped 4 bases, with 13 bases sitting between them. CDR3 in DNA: TGTGCCACCTCGGATGTGTCAGAGACCCAGTACTTC. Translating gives CATSDVSETQYF.

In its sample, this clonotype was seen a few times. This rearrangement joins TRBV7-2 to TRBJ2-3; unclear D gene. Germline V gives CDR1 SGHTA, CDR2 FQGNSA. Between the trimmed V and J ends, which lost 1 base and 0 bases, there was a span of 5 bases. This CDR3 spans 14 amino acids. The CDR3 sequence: CASSLVRSTDTQYF. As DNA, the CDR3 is TGTGCCAGCAGCTTAGTCCGGAGCACAGATACGCAGTATTTT.

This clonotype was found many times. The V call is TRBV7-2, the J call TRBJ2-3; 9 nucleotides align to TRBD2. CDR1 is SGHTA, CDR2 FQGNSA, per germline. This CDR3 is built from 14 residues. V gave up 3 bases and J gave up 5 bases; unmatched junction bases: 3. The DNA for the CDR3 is TGTGCCAGCAGCTTGCTAGCGGGAATAGATACGCAGTATTTT. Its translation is CASSLLAGIDTQYF.

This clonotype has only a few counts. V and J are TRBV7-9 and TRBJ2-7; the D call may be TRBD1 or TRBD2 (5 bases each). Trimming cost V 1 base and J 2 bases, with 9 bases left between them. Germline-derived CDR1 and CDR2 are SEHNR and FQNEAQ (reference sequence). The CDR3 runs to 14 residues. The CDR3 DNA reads TGTGCCAGCAGCTTAGTGGGGGAACCCTACGAGCAGTACTTC. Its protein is CASSLVGEPYEQYF.

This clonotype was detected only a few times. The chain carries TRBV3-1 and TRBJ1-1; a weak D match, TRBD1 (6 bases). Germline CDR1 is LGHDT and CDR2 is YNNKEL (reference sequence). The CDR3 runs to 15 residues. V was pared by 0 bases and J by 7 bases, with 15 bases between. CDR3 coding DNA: TGTGCCAGCAGCCAAGACACGCGCAGGGGTAATGAAGCTTTCTTT. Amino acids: CASSQDTRRGNEAFF.

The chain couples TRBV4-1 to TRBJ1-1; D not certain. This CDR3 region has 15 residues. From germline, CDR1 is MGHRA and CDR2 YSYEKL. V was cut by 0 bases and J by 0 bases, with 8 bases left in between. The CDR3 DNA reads TGCGCCAGCAGCCAAGATAGGGTGATGAACACTGAAGCTTTCTTT. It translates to CASSQDRVMNTEAFF.

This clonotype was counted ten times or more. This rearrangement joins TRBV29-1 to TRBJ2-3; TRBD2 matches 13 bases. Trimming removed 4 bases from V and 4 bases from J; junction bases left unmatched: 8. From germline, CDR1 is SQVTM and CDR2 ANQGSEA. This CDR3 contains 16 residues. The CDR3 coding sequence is TGCAGCGTTGGACTAGCGGGAGGAGGGGTCCCAGATACGCAGTATTTT. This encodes CSVGLAGGGVPDTQYF.

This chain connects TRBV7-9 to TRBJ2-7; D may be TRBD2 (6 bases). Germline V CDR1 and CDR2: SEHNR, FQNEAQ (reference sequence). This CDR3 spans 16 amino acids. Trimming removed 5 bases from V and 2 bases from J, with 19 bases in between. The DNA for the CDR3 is TGTGCCAGCAGCCAACGCTCGGCGGGAATTCCCTACGAGCAGTACTTC. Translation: CASSQRSAGIPYEQYF.

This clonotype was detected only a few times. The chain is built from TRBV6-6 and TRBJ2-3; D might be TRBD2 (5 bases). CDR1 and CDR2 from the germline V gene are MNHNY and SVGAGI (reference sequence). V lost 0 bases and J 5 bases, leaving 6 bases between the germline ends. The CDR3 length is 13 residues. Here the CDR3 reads CASSYSSGDTQYF. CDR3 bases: TGTGCCAGCAGTTACTCGAGCGGAGATACGCAGTATTTT.

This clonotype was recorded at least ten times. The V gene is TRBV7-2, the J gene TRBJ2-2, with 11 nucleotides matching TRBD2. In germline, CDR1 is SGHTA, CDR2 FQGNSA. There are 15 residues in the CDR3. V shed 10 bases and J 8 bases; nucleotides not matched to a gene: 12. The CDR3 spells CATPTPGLAVGELFF. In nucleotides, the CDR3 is TGTGCCACACCAACCCCGGGACTAGCGGTTGGGGAGCTGTTTTTT. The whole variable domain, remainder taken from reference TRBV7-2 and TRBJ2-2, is GAGVSQSPSNKVTEKGKDVELRCDPISGHTALYWYRQSLGQGLEFLIYFQGNSAPDKSGLPSDRFSAERTGGSVSTLTIQRTQQEDSAVYLCATPTPGLAVGELFFGEGSRLTVL.

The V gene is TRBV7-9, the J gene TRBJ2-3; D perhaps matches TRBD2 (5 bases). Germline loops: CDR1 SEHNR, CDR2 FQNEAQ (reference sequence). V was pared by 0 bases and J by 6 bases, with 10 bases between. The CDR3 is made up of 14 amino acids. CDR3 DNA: TGTGCCAGCAGCTTAGCGGGAGTAGGCGATACGCAGTATTTT. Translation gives CASSLAGVGDTQYF.

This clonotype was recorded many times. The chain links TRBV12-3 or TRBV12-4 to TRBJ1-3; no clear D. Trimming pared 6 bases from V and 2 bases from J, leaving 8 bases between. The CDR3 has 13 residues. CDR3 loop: CASSPSPGNTIYF. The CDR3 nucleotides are TGTGCCAGCAGCCCCTCCCCTGGAAACACCATATATTTT.

Here the CDR3 reads CASSTGETQYF. CDR3 nucleotide sequence: TGTGCCAGCAGCACCGGCGAGACCCAGTACTTC. V usage is TRBV7-2 and J usage is TRBJ2-5; D unclear. Per the germline V gene, CDR1 is SGHTA and CDR2 is FQGNSA. V shed 5 bases and J shed 5 bases, with 6 bases lying between them. This CDR3 is built from 11 residues.

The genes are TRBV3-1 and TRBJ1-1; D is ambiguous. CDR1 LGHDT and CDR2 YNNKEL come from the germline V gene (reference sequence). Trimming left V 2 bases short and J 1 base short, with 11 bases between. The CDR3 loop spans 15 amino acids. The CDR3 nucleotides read TGTGCCAGCAGCCAAAGAGGGCGGAGGAACACTGAAGCTTTCTTT. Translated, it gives CASSQRGRRNTEAFF.

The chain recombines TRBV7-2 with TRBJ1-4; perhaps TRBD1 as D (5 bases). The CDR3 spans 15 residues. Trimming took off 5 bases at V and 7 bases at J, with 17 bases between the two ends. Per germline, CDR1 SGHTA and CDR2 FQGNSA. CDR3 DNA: TGTGCCAGCAGCCGTATTGCGGGGCCCAGTGAAAAACTGTTTTTT. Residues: CASSRIAGPSEKLFF.

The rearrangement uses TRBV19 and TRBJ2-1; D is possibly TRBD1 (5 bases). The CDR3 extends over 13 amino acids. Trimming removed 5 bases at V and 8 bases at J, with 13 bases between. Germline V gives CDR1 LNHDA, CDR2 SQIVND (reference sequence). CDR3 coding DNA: TGTGCCAGTAGTGTTGACCAGGGCGATGAGCAGTTCTTC. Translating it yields CASSVDQGDEQFF.

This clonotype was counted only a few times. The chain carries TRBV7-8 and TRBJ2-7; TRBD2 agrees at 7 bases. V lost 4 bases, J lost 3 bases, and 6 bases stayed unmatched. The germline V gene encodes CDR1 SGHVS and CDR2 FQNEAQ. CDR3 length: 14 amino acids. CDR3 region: CASSWGGEGYEQYV. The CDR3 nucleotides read TGTGCCAGCAGCTGGGGGGGGGAGGGCTACGAGCAGTACGTC.

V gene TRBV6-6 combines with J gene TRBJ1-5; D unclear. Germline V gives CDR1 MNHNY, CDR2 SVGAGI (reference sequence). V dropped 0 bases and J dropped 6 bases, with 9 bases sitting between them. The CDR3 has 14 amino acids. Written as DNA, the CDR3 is TGTGCCAGCAGTTACTCACAAGGAAGTCAGCCCCAGCATTTT. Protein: CASSYSQGSQPQHF.

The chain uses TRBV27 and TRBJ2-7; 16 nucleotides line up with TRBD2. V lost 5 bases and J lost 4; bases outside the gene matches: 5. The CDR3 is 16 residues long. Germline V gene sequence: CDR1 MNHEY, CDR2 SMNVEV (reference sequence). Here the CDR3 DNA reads TGTGCCAGCAGTCCCGGGACTAGCGGGAGGGGTTACGAGCAGTACTTC. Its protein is CASSPGTSGRGYEQYF.

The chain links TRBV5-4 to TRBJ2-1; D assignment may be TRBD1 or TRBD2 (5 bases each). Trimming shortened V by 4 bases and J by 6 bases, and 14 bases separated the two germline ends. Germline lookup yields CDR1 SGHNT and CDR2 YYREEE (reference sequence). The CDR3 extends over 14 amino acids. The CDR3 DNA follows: TGTGCCAGCAGCCGAGGGCAGGGCCGCAATGAGCAGTTCTTC. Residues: CASSRGQGRNEQFF.

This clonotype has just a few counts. CDR3 sequence (DNA): TGTGCCAGCAGTGAACTCGGACAGGGGTATCAGCCCCAGCATTTT. Translation: CASSELGQGYQPQHF. The chain links TRBV2 to TRBJ1-5; TRBD1 matches at 9 bases. The V gene's germline CDR1 is SNHLY and CDR2 FYNNEI. The J segment lost 5 bases and the V segment lost 2 bases, leaving 4 bases of the junction unmatched. The CDR3 runs 15 residues.